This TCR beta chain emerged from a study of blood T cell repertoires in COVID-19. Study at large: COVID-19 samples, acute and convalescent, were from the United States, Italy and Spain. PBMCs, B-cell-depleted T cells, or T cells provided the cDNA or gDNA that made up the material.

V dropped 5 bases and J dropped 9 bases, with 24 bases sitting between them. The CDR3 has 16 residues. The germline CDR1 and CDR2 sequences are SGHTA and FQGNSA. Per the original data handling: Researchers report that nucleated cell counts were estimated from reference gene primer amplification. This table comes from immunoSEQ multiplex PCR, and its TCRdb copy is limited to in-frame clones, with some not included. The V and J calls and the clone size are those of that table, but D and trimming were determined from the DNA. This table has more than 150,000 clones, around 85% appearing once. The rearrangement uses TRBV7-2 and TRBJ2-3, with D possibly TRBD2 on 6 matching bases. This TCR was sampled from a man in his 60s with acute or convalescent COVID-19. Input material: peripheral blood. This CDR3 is CASSPTRANRERTQYF. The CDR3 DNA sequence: TGTGCCAGCAGCCCTACGCGGGCCAATCGGGAGAGGACGCAGTATTTT.